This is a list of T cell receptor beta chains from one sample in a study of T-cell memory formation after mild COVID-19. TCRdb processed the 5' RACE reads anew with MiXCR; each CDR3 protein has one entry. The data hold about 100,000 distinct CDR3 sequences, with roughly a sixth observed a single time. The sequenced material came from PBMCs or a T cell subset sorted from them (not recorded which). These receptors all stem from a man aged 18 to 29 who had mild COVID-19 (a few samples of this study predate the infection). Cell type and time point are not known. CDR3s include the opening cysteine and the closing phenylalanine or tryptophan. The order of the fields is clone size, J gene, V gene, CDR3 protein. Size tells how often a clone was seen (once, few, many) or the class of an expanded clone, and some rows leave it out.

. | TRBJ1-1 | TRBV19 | CASSVEGWSGTEAFF
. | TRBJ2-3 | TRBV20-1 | CSARGDRGHSRDTQYF
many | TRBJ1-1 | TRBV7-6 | CASSLWGWNTEAFF
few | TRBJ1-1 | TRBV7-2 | CASSFQGRTEAFF
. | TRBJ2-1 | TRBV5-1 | CASSPRLAGAFPNEQFF
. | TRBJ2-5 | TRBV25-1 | CASRAGWDRQETQYF
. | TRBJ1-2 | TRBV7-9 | CASSLAGNGYTF
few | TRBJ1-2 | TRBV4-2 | CASRYSYGYTF
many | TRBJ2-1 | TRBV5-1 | CASSSGGGAHNEQFF
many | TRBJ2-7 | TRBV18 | CASSPSQHSYEQYF
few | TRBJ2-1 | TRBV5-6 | CASSVAGSGYNEQFF
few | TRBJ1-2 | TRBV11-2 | CASSFIENPNYGYTF
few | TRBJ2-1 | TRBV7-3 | CASSMRTVAPYNEQFF
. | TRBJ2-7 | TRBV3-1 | CASSQMPGQYYEQYF
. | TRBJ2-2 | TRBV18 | CASSPIGASGELFF
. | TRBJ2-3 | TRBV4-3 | CASSQYSGGGPDTQYF
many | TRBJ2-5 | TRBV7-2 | CASSLAGTGEETQYF
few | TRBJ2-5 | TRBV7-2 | CASSLGLTSGGQETQYF
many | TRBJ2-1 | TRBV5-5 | CASSSTRGGNEQFF
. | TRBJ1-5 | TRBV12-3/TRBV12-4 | CASRGTGGGNQPQHF
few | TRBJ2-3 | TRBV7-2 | CASLTARGITDTQYF
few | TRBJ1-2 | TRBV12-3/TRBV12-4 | CASSWTEYGYTF
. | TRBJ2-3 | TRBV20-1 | CSASPEADTQYF
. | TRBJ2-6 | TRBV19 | CASIPGQGSGANVLTF
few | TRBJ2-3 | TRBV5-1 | CASSLVTGGDTQYF
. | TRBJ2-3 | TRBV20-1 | CSARDPMAQDTQYF
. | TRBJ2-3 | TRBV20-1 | CSAAAGLAGGSTTSTDTQYF
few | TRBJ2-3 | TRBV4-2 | CASSRGDTDTQYF
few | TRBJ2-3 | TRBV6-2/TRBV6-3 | CATLRGGREYF
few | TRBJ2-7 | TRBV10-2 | CASSRDRSSYEQYF
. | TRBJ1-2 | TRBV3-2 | CASSHPREVDRSHGYTF
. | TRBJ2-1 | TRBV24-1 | CATSDGTGGYNEQFF
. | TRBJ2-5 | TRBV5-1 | CASSLEQEGTQYF